Listed below are T cell receptor beta chains from one sample, sequenced in a study of blood T cell repertoires in COVID-19. Sequenced by immunoSEQ multiplex PCR; TCRdb stores in-frame clones only, minus some. The sample holds about 200,000 clones; 89% are singletons and the top ten take under 3%. Sequencing input: PBMCs or T cells enriched from blood (not recorded which). The receptors shown here come from a woman between 35 and 50 years old with acute COVID-19. CDR3s include the opening cysteine and the closing phenylalanine or tryptophan. The D gene is left open where the match is weak. Some rows mark clone size as missing; the rest say once, few, many or name a class of expanded clone.

D gene | clone size | J gene | V gene | CDR3 DNA | CDR3 protein
NA | NA | TRBJ2-5 | TRBV2 | TGTGCCAGCAGTCCTTTCCGGGAGACCCAGTACTTC | CASSPFRETQYF
TRBD1 | NA | TRBJ1-5 | TRBV4-1 | TGCGCCAGCAGCGACCGGGACAGGGGGCCTCAGCCCCAGCATTTT | CASSDRDRGPQPQHF
TRBD1 | NA | TRBJ1-1 | TRBV7-9 | TGTGCCAGCAGCTTCTCGGGACAGGGGGCTGAGGACACTGAAGCTTTCTTT | CASSFSGQGAEDTEAFF
TRBD2 | NA | TRBJ2-7 | TRBV5-1 | TGCGCCAGCAGCCGGGAGGGGGGCCCGGGACTAGCGGGAGGAAACTACGAGCAGTACTTC | CASSREGGPGLAGGNYEQYF
NA | NA | TRBJ1-1 | TRBV27 | TGTGCCAGCAGTCTACTAGGGGGGAACACTGAAGCTTTCTTT | CASSLLGGNTEAFF
NA | once | TRBJ2-1 | TRBV5-1 | TGCGCCAGCAGCTTCACAGGGTTCTACAATGAGCAGTTCTTC | CASSFTGFYNEQFF
TRBD2 | once | TRBJ2-1 | TRBV11-2 | TGTGCCAGCAGTCTCACTAGCGGGTTTTACAATGAGCAGTTCTTC | CASSLTSGFYNEQFF
TRBD1 | NA | TRBJ2-1 | TRBV4-1 | TGCGCCAGCAGCCAGACGACAGGGCTGGTTTACAATGAGCAGTTCTTC | CASSQTTGLVYNEQFF
NA | few | TRBJ2-7 | TRBV27 | TGTGCCAGCAGTTTATCGGGCGCTCCCGAGCAGTACTTC | CASSLSGAPEQYF
TRBD2 | NA | TRBJ2-3 | TRBV29-1 | TGCAGCGTTGCCCCTCAGCGGGGGTCCCTTACTACTAGCACAGATACGCAGTATTTT | CSVAPQRGSLTTSTDTQYF
TRBD2 | NA | TRBJ2-3 | TRBV9 | TGTGCCAGCAGCGTAGCGGCGGGGGTCAGCACAGATACGCAGTATTTT | CASSVAAGVSTDTQYF
NA | NA | TRBJ1-3 | TRBV28 | TGTGCCAGCAGTCCGCGTCCCCCAGGGTTAGGCGGAAACACCATATATTTT | CASSPRPPGLGGNTIYF
TRBD1 | NA | TRBJ2-1 | TRBV19 | TGTGCCAGTAGTATGGACAGGGTAGGCGATGAGCAGTTCTTC | CASSMDRVGDEQFF
TRBD1 | NA | TRBJ2-7 | TRBV6-2/TRBV6-3 | TGTGCCAGCAGTGCAAGACAGGGTGGTGCCTACGAGCAGTACTTC | CASSARQGGAYEQYF
TRBD1 | NA | TRBJ1-1 | TRBV3-1/TRBV3-2 | TGTGCCAGCAGCCAAGAAGGGACAGGGACTGAAGCTTTCTTT | CASSQEGTGTEAFF
TRBD2 | NA | TRBJ2-5 | TRBV10-3 | TGTGCCATCAGTGAGTCGCCCCCTGTGGGGGGGGGAAGGCAAGAGACCCAGTACTTC | CAISESPPVGGGRQETQYF
NA | NA | TRBJ2-7 | TRBV3-1/TRBV3-2 | TGTGCCAGCAGCCACGAACAGGACGTCGAGCAGTACTTC | CASSHEQDVEQYF
NA | once | TRBJ2-2 | TRBV5-1 | TGCGCCAGCAGCCCGCGGAGTGGGGAGCTGTTTTTT | CASSPRSGELFF
TRBD2 | NA | TRBJ2-1 | TRBV7-3 | TGTGCCAGCAGCTTCCAGTCCCAAGGTAGCGGGGGGTCCTACAATGAGCAGTTCTTC | CASSFQSQGSGGSYNEQFF
TRBD1 | once | TRBJ2-5 | TRBV18 | TGTGCCAGCTCACCACTCCCAGGGGGCTCGGACCTCCGAGAGACCCAGTACTTC | CASSPLPGGSDLRETQYF
TRBD1 | NA | TRBJ1-1 | TRBV28 | TGTGCCAGCAGCAAGACAGGGGCGCCGAACACTGAAGCTTTCTTT | CASSKTGAPNTEAFF
NA | few | TRBJ2-5 | TRBV12-3/TRBV12-4 | TGTGCCAGCAGCTTACAACTTGGAGAGACCCAGTACTTC | CASSLQLGETQYF
TRBD1 | NA | TRBJ2-4 | TRBV28 | TGTGCCAGCAGTCAGACAGGGGCGGGAAACATTCAGTACTTC | CASSQTGAGNIQYF
NA | once | TRBJ1-5 | TRBV6-5 | TGTGCCAGCAGTTACGGGGGGGCGGGCAATCAGCCCCAGCATTTT | CASSYGGAGNQPQHF
TRBD2 | NA | TRBJ2-1 | TRBV10-3 | TGTGCCACGAGGACTAGCGGGGCAAGCTCCTACAATGAGCAGTTCTTC | CATRTSGASSYNEQFF
TRBD1 | NA | TRBJ1-2 | TRBV2 | TGTGCCAGCAGGGATGGGACAGCCTATGGCTACACCTTC | CASRDGTAYGYTF
NA | NA | TRBJ1-5 | TRBV6-5 | TGTGCCAGCAACTTAGCAAATCAGCCCCAGCATTTT | CASNLANQPQHF
NA | NA | TRBJ1-1 | TRBV29-1 | TGCAGCGTTGAAGATCGGGGAGTCGACACTGAAGCTTTCTTT | CSVEDRGVDTEAFF
TRBD1 | NA | TRBJ2-3 | TRBV6-5 | TGTGCCAGCAGGGTGGACAGGGGAAGCACAGATACGCAGTATTTT | CASRVDRGSTDTQYF
TRBD1 | NA | TRBJ1-4 | TRBV15 | TGTGCCACCTGCCAGGGGGCGAACGATGAAAAACTGTTTTTT | CATCQGANDEKLFF
NA | NA | TRBJ1-3 | TRBV27 | TGTGCCAGCCGACCTTCGGGGTTAATGGCTGGAAACACCATATATTTT | CASRPSGLMAGNTIYF
TRBD2 | NA | TRBJ2-5 | TRBV4-1 | TGCGCCAGCAGCCAAGATCGGGCGCGGGGGGGAGAGACCCAGTACTTC | CASSQDRARGGETQYF
NA | NA | TRBJ2-7 | TRBV6-5 | TGTGCCAGCAGTTACTCGCGGGCGGATTCCTACGAGCAGTACTTC | CASSYSRADSYEQYF
TRBD1 | NA | TRBJ1-1 | TRBV19 | TGTGCCAGTAGTGCCAGACAGGGGGCCGCCACTGAAGCTTTCTTT | CASSARQGAATEAFF
TRBD1 | few | TRBJ2-7 | TRBV13 | TGTGCCAGCAGCTTACTTCGCCAGGGGGCAACCTACGAGCAGTACTTC | CASSLLRQGATYEQYF
TRBD2 | NA | TRBJ2-3 | TRBV3-1/TRBV3-2 | TGTGCCAGCAGCCAAGAAGCAGCGGGGGTTTACAGCACAGATACGCAGTATTTT | CASSQEAAGVYSTDTQYF
NA | NA | TRBJ2-5 | TRBV28 | TGTGCCAGCAGTTTATACGGGGCAGGGGAAGAGACCCAGTACTTC | CASSLYGAGEETQYF
NA | NA | TRBJ2-1 | TRBV28 | TGTGCCAGCAGTCATTCCCGATCTAGCTCCTACAATGAGCAGTTCTTC | CASSHSRSSSYNEQFF
TRBD1 | NA | TRBJ2-4 | TRBV2 | TGTGCCAGCAGTGAACCACAGGGGGGCGTGGGCATTCAGTACTTC | CASSEPQGGVGIQYF
NA | NA | TRBJ2-1 | TRBV5-8 | TGTGCCAGCAGCGACGCGGGACAGTCAGGGTACAATGAGCAGTTCTTC | CASSDAGQSGYNEQFF
NA | once | TRBJ1-2 | TRBV30 | TGTGCCTGGAGGAGGTACTCCGCTAACTATGGCTACACCTTC | CAWRRYSANYGYTF
TRBD2 | NA | TRBJ2-3 | TRBV29-1 | TGCAGCGTTTTGATCGAAGCGGGAGTAGGTGATACGCAGTATTTT | CSVLIEAGVGDTQYF
NA | NA | TRBJ2-7 | TRBV19 | TGTGCCAGTGGACAGTACTACGAGCAGTACTTC | CASGQYYEQYF
NA | NA | TRBJ2-7 | TRBV5-1 | TGCGCCAGCAGCCCTAGTGTCAGGGCCTCCGAGCAGTACTTC | CASSPSVRASEQYF
NA | NA | TRBJ1-4 | TRBV2 | TGTGCCACCGCAAGTGTACTTAATGAAAAACTGTTTTTT | CATASVLNEKLFF
TRBD2 | NA | TRBJ2-7 | TRBV7-2 | TGTGCCAGCAGCTTAGCTTCTAGCGGGGGCTACGAGCAGTACTTC | CASSLASSGGYEQYF
NA | NA | TRBJ2-4 | TRBV7-2 | TGTGCCAGCAGCCCAGGTGCCTCAAACATTCAGTACTTC | CASSPGASNIQYF
NA | NA | TRBJ1-1 | TRBV30 | TGTGCCTGGAGGGACAGCTATAACACTGAAGCTTTCTTT | CAWRDSYNTEAFF
NA | NA | TRBJ1-1 | TRBV19 | TGTGCCAGTAGTATTTTGGGGGCAGGGGTGAACACTGAAGCTTTCTTT | CASSILGAGVNTEAFF
TRBD2 | NA | TRBJ2-1 | TRBV11-3 | TGTGCCAGCAGCCGTGGTTGGCTAGCGGGAGACCACAATGAGCAGTTCTTC | CASSRGWLAGDHNEQFF
NA | NA | TRBJ1-1 | TRBV7-8 | TGTGCCAGCAGCCGCGGACTGGGTGCGAACACTGAAGCTTTCTTT | CASSRGLGANTEAFF
NA | NA | TRBJ2-7 | TRBV30 | TGTGCCTGGAGCCAGGGGTTCTACGAGCAGTACTTC | CAWSQGFYEQYF
TRBD1 | NA | TRBJ1-2 | TRBV5-5 | TGTGCCATCCAAGGACAGGGGGCTGGGGTATGGACCTTC | CAIQGQGAGVWTF
NA | NA | TRBJ2-1 | TRBV12-3/TRBV12-4 | TGTGCCAGCACCCCAAGCGGTGGCAATGAGCAGTTCTTC | CASTPSGGNEQFF
TRBD1 | NA | TRBJ2-1 | TRBV7-3 | TGTGCCAGCAGCCTCGGGACAGAAGACTACAATGAGCAGTTCTTC | CASSLGTEDYNEQFF
NA | NA | TRBJ1-5 | TRBV6-5 | TGTGCCAGCAGACAGCCAGGGTTTGGCAATCAGCCCCAGCATTTT | CASRQPGFGNQPQHF
TRBD2 | NA | TRBJ2-1 | TRBV5-4 | TGTGCCAGCAGCTACAAGCGGGGCAGCTCCTACAATGAGCAGTTCTTC | CASSYKRGSSYNEQFF
NA | NA | TRBJ2-7 | TRBV5-8 | TGTGCCAGCAGCGCGGGACAGCCCGGGTCATACGAGCAGTACTTC | CASSAGQPGSYEQYF
TRBD1 | NA | TRBJ1-2 | TRBV15 | TGTGCCACCAGCCCTAGGACAGGGAAGGATGCTGGCTACACCTTC | CATSPRTGKDAGYTF
NA | NA | TRBJ2-1 | TRBV14 | TGTGCCAGCAGCCAAAGAGCATTTACTACTAGAGGGTCGAGTGAGCAGTTCTTC | CASSQRAFTTRGSSEQFF